These T cell receptor beta chains were read from a single sample in a study of T cell repertoires in cytomegalovirus infection. Via MiXCR, TCRdb re-called the reads, giving one row per CDR3 protein. The sample has around 260,000 distinct CDR3 sequences, approximately 10% seen once. The sequencing sample was made of PBMCs. Source of these receptors: a human donor in good health (CMV status not recorded). Some clones in this sample may be carry-over from other donors' samples. The CDR3 runs from the conserved cysteine through the conserved F or W. The D gene is left open where the match is weak. Clone size is not always given. Where it is, it says once, few, many or a class for expanded clones.

TRBJ1-5,TRBV20-1,-,many,CSAPQGISNQPQHF,TGCAGTGCCCCACAGGGAATTAGCAATCAGCCCCAGCATTTT
TRBJ2-1,TRBV6-2/TRBV6-3,-,many,CASSSDFNNEQFF,TGTGCCAGCAGTTCGGACTTTAACAATGAGCAGTTCTTC
TRBJ1-1,TRBV9,-,-,CASSVALRNTEAFF,TGTGCCAGCAGCGTAGCTCTGAGGAACACTGAAGCTTTCTTT
TRBJ1-1,TRBV6-2/TRBV6-3,TRBD1,few,CASSPRGTGLMNTEAFF,TGTGCCAGCAGTCCCCGAGGGACAGGGCTTATGAACACTGAAGCTTTCTTT
TRBJ1-1,TRBV25-1,-,few,CASRGRPRWTEAFF,TGTGCCAGCAGGGGCCGGCCCCGGTGGACTGAAGCTTTCTTT
TRBJ1-5,TRBV7-2,-,many,CASSLVVGRAQHF,TGTGCCAGCAGCTTAGTCGTTGGGAGGGCCCAGCATTTT
TRBJ1-5,TRBV6-2/TRBV6-3,-,-,CASSSAGAGLSNQPQHF,TGTGCCAGCAGTTCCGCAGGGGCCGGTTTGAGCAATCAGCCCCAGCATTTT
TRBJ1-1,TRBV15,-,-,CATSSESGGPPEAFF,TGTGCCACCAGCAGTGAGAGTGGGGGGCCCCCTGAAGCTTTCTTT
TRBJ2-7,TRBV14,TRBD1,-,CASSHTRDRGYEQYF,TGTGCCAGCAGCCACACCCGGGACAGGGGCTACGAGCAGTACTTC
TRBJ2-7,TRBV7-2,TRBD1,many,CASSSPGRGRNEQYF,TGTGCCAGCAGCTCCCCGGGCAGGGGGCGCAACGAGCAGTACTTC
TRBJ2-7,TRBV12-3/TRBV12-4,-,few,CASSSHGSYEQYF,TGTGCCAGCAGTTCTCACGGCTCCTACGAGCAGTACTTC
TRBJ1-5,TRBV28,TRBD1,many,CASSANPDRGVYQPQHF,TGTGCCAGCAGTGCAAACCCGGACAGGGGGGTGTATCAGCCCCAGCATTTT
TRBJ2-5,TRBV6-2/TRBV6-3,-,many,CASRESLQETQYF,TGTGCCAGCAGGGAAAGTCTCCAAGAGACCCAGTACTTC
TRBJ2-6,TRBV4-3,-,many,CASSPNPAGANVLTF,TGCGCCAGCAGCCCGAACCCGGCTGGGGCCAACGTCCTGACTTTC
TRBJ1-5,TRBV7-2,-,many,CASSQGLQGNQPQHF,TGTGCCAGCAGCCAGGGACTCCAGGGCAATCAGCCCCAGCATTTT
TRBJ1-2,TRBV5-1,TRBD1,few,CASSGTGTGDYGYTF,TGCGCCAGCAGCGGTACCGGAACAGGGGACTATGGCTACACCTTC
TRBJ2-1,TRBV19,-,few,CASSITTSSYNEQFF,TGTGCCAGTAGTATAACCACGTCATCCTACAATGAGCAGTTCTTC
TRBJ2-1,TRBV10-3,-,many,CAISDTGLVGHNEQFF,TGTGCCATCAGTGACACTGGGCTAGTGGGACACAATGAGCAGTTCTTC
TRBJ1-3,TRBV20-1,TRBD1,-,CSARTGINTIYF,TGCAGTGCCAGGACAGGGATAAACACCATATATTTT
TRBJ2-2,TRBV12-5,-,-,CASGLSGSTNTGELFF,TGTGCTAGTGGTTTGTCGGGATCGACGAACACCGGGGAGCTGTTTTTT
TRBJ1-4,TRBV7-6,-,many,CASSLGATNEKLFF,TGTGCCAGCAGCTTAGGAGCAACTAATGAAAAACTGTTTTTT
TRBJ1-1,TRBV12-3/TRBV12-4,-,many,CASRPLANVEAFF,TGTGCCAGCAGACCCCTAGCCAACGTTGAAGCTTTCTTT
TRBJ2-5,TRBV7-2,TRBD1,many,CASSLRRQGETQYF,TGTGCCAGCAGCCTCCGTAGACAGGGGGAGACCCAGTACTTC
TRBJ2-1,TRBV29-1,TRBD1,-,CSVPAGQGFSNEQFF,TGCAGCGTCCCCGCCGGACAGGGATTTTCCAATGAGCAGTTCTTC
TRBJ1-6,TRBV19,-,many,CASRVSSAGNSPLHF,TGTGCCAGCAGAGTCTCGTCCGCGGGGAATTCACCCCTCCACTTT
TRBJ1-1,TRBV2,-,-,CASKTRQVGAEAFF,TGTGCCAGCAAAACTCGACAGGTAGGGGCTGAAGCTTTCTTT
TRBJ1-5,TRBV20-1,-,-,CSARVGGATNQPQHF,TGCAGTGCTAGAGTTGGAGGGGCCACGAATCAGCCCCAGCATTTT
TRBJ2-4,TRBV20-1,-,many,CSARGLAKNIQYF,TGCAGTGCTAGGGGTTTGGCCAAAAACATTCAGTACTTC
TRBJ2-1,TRBV19,-,many,CATGLLEQFF,TGTGCCACCGGACTGCTTGAGCAGTTCTTC
TRBJ1-5,TRBV20-1,-,-,CSARTADSNQPQHF,TGCAGTGCTCGGACGGCGGATAGCAATCAGCCCCAGCATTTT
TRBJ1-2,TRBV3-1,-,-,CASSQEPGVLGGYTF,TGTGCCAGCAGCCAAGAACCCGGGGTTTTAGGCGGCTACACCTTC
TRBJ1-5,TRBV11-2,TRBD1,many,CASSQDTFGQGGQPQHF,TGTGCCAGCAGCCAAGACACCTTCGGACAGGGGGGTCAGCCCCAGCATTTT
TRBJ2-3,TRBV7-8,TRBD2,many,CASSLARGTSPITDTQYF,TGTGCCAGCAGCTTAGCGCGGGGGACTAGCCCCATCACAGATACGCAGTATTTT